One sample yielded the 5 T cell receptor beta chains listed below, sequenced in a study of blood T cell repertoires in COVID-19. TCRdb's table, derived via immunoSEQ multiplex PCR, lists solely in-frame clones and lacks some. This sample has 170,000 or so clones, with 75% to 80% found just once. The sequenced sample consisted of peripheral blood. These TCRs come from a woman in her 70s with acute or convalescent COVID-19.

V gene TRBV9 combines with J gene TRBJ2-1; 12 bases are shared with TRBD2. Germline assignment: CDR1 SGDLS and CDR2 YYNGEE. V was clipped by 2 bases and J by 4 bases; unmatched bases: 4. This CDR3 comprises 16 residues. CDR3 in DNA: TGTGCCAGCAGCGTCGCTAGCGGGAGGGTTTACAATGAGCAGTTCTTC. Its translation: CASSVASGRVYNEQFF. The full variable domain, in which reference TRBV9 and TRBJ2-1 provide the parts outside the CDR3, is DSGVTQTPKHLITATGQRVTLRCSPRSGDLSVYWYQQSLDQGLQFLIQYYNGEERAKGNILERFSAQQFPDLHSELNLSSLELGDSALYFCASSVASGRVYNEQFFGPGTRLTVL.

V usage is TRBV10-1 and J usage is TRBJ2-2; 11 bases map to TRBD1. Trimming took 6 bases from V and 4 from J; bases not matched to a gene: 4. Per the germline V gene, CDR1 is WNHNN and CDR2 is SYGVQD (reference sequence). CDR3 length: 15 amino acids. The CDR3 nucleotides read TGCGCCAGCAGACCCGGGACAGGGGGCACCGGGGAGCTGTTTTTT. It encodes CASRPGTGGTGELFF.

In its sample, this clone was seen once. This chain joins TRBV30 and TRBJ2-7; D is possibly TRBD1 (6 bases). Germline CDR1 and CDR2: GTSNPN and SVGIG (reference sequence). This CDR3 comprises 12 residues. Trimming took 2 bases from V and 5 from J, leaving 10 bases between them. CDR3 nucleotides: TGTGCCTGGAGTCGTGGACAGCACGAGCAGTACTTC. This gives the protein CAWSRGQHEQYF.

V is TRBV21-1 and J is TRBJ2-3; the table assigns TRBD1, which was not confirmed against the DNA. TRBV21-1 is listed as a pseudogene. The CDR3 is made up of 15 amino acids. The CDR3, as DNA: TGTGCCAGCAGCATACAGACAGGGGGCACAGATACGCAGTATTTT. This gives the protein CASSIQTGGTDTQYF.

The chain carries TRBV5-4 and TRBJ2-3; weak D call: TRBD2 (6 bases). Trimming cost V 7 bases and J 6 bases, with 15 bases left between them. Germline CDR1 reads SGHNT; CDR2 reads YYREEE (reference sequence). CDR3 size: 13 residues. CDR3 sequence reads: CASLDRGGDTQYF. CDR3 nucleotide sequence: TGTGCCAGCCTGGATCGCGGAGGGGATACGCAGTATTTT.